The 13 T cell receptor beta chains in this list originate from one sample, sequenced in a study of blood T cell repertoires in COVID-19. The repertoire was sequenced with immunoSEQ multiplex PCR; TCRdb's copy has only in-frame clones and lacks some. The sample shows some 200,000 clones, around 90% of them seen only once. What was sequenced was PBMCs or T cells enriched from blood (not recorded which). These receptors were collected from a woman between 18 and 29 years old who had recovered from COVID-19.

V gene TRBV27 combines with J gene TRBJ2-1, with 9 bases matching TRBD2. Looked up from germline, CDR1 is MNHEY and CDR2 is SMNVEV (reference sequence). Trimming cost V 3 bases and J 7 bases; bases outside gene matches: 1. CDR3 length: 13 residues. The CDR3 bases are TGTGCCAGCAGTTTGAGCGGGGGGAATGAGCAGTTCTTC. Protein sequence: CASSLSGGNEQFF.

The CDR3: CASSLGTVTSGNTIYF. DNA for the CDR3: TGTGCCAGCAGTTTAGGGACAGTGACCTCTGGAAACACCATATATTTT. This rearrangement joins TRBV28 to TRBJ1-3; 7 nucleotides line up with TRBD1. The V and J ends lost 2 bases and 0 bases, in that order; junction bases with no gene match: 4. The CDR3 is 16 residues long. The V gene's germline CDR1 is MDHEN and CDR2 SYDVKM.

J is TRBJ1-1 and V is TRBV10-3; the D gene is possibly TRBD1 (6 bases). The germline V gene encodes CDR1 ENHRY and CDR2 SYGVKD. The germline V and J ends were trimmed by 6 bases and 3 bases, with 11 bases remaining between them. This CDR3 region has 13 residues. As DNA, the CDR3 is TGTGCCATCAGCCTCAGGGGAGACACTGAAGCTTTCTTT. Its translation is CAISLRGDTEAFF.

The chain combines TRBV2 with TRBJ1-4; 9 bases map to TRBD1. J gave up 0 bases and V 7 bases, and 12 bases lay outside the gene matches. The CDR3 has 18 amino acids. Germline V gene lookup returns CDR1 SNHLY and CDR2 FYNNEI. In DNA, the CDR3 is TGTGCCAGCATTTACAAACGGGACAGGGCTGCAACTAATGAAAAACTGTTTTTT. Protein: CASIYKRDRAATNEKLFF.

V and J are TRBV2 and TRBJ1-2; D possibly corresponds to TRBD1 (5 bases). Per the germline V gene, CDR1 is SNHLY and CDR2 is FYNNEI. This CDR3 region has 11 residues. Trimming removed 7 bases at V and 7 bases at J, with 10 bases between. This CDR3 reads CASIAGPGYTF. The CDR3 bases are TGTGCCAGCATAGCGGGGCCTGGCTACACCTTC.

This clone was recorded only once. The CDR3 spells CATSVPGQGKDGYTF. Written as DNA, the CDR3 is TGTGCCACCAGCGTTCCGGGACAGGGAAAAGATGGCTACACCTTC. The chain employs TRBV15 and TRBJ1-2; 9 bases align to TRBD1. The V and J ends lost 5 bases and 6 bases, in that order; junction bases with no gene match: 10. Germline V CDR1 and CDR2: LNHNV, YYDKDF (reference sequence). The CDR3 loop spans 15 amino acids.

V is TRBV7-6 and J is TRBJ2-5, with D tentatively TRBD1 (6 bases). Germline CDR1 reads SGHVS; CDR2 reads FNYEAQ. Trimming left V 4 bases short and J 2 bases short, with 20 bases between. CDR3 length: 17 residues. CDR3 residues: CASSSPTGMALQETQYF. The CDR3 DNA is TGTGCCAGCAGCTCGCCAACAGGGATGGCTTTACAAGAGACCCAGTACTTC.

This clone was recorded only once. The chain combines TRBV23-1 with TRBJ2-7; TRBD1 might be the D (6 bases). TRBV23-1 is designated an ORF whose function remains uncertain. Trimming removed 3 bases at V and 2 bases at J, with 20 bases between. The CDR3 has 17 residues. The CDR3 DNA reads as TGCGCCAGCAGTCAGGCGCACAGGGCAGGAAAAGCCTACGAGCAGTACTTC. Its translation is CASSQAHRAGKAYEQYF.

A remark on this clone: Other DNA sequences in this specimen translate into the identical CDR3. The chain is built from TRBV5-1 and TRBJ1-1; TRBD1 matches 9 bases. From germline, CDR1 is SGHRS and CDR2 YFSETQ. V lost 3 bases and J lost 1; bases outside the gene matches: 1. The CDR3 is made up of 14 amino acids. The CDR3, as DNA: TGCGCCAGCAGCTGGGGACAGGGGAACACTGAAGCTTTCTTT. Residues: CASSWGQGNTEAFF.

This chain uses TRBV3-1 (or the pseudogene TRBV3-2) with TRBJ1-2; 7 nucleotides agree with TRBD1. V lost 5 bases and J lost 0; bases outside the gene matches: 6. The CDR3 runs to 15 residues. CDR1 LGHDT and CDR2 YNNKEL come from the germline V gene (reference sequence). The CDR3 coding sequence is TGTGCCAGCAGCTCTCGGACAGGACCTAACTATGGCTACACCTTC. It specifies CASSSRTGPNYGYTF.

As DNA, the CDR3 is TGTGCCAGCAGCCAAGAGTGGGGGGGCCCTAACGAGCAGTACTTC. Translation gives CASSQEWGGPNEQYF. The chain combines TRBV4-2 with TRBJ2-7; the D gene is possibly TRBD2 (7 bases). V dropped 0 bases and J dropped 5 bases, with 14 bases sitting between them. CDR1 LGHNA and CDR2 YNFKEQ come from the germline V gene. The CDR3 is 15 amino acids.

The chain uses TRBV5-8 and TRBJ1-1; D is undetermined. The germline V gene encodes CDR1 SGHTS and CDR2 YDEGEE. The CDR3 runs to 15 residues. V lost 0 bases and J 3 bases, leaving 12 bases between the germline ends. The DNA of the CDR3 is TGTGCCAGCAGCTTGGTTTGGAGGGAAGACACTGAAGCTTTCTTT. This sequence encodes CASSLVWREDTEAFF.

The chain recombines TRBV7-9 with TRBJ2-7, with 9 bases aligning to TRBD2. The CDR3 totals 15 residues. Unmatched junction bases numbered 8, after V lost 1 base and J lost 7 bases. Germline-derived CDR1 and CDR2 are SEHNR and FQNEAQ (reference sequence). The CDR3 loop reads CASSLDISGGQEQYF. In nucleotides, the CDR3 is TGTGCCAGCAGCTTAGATATTAGCGGGGGCCAAGAGCAGTACTTC.